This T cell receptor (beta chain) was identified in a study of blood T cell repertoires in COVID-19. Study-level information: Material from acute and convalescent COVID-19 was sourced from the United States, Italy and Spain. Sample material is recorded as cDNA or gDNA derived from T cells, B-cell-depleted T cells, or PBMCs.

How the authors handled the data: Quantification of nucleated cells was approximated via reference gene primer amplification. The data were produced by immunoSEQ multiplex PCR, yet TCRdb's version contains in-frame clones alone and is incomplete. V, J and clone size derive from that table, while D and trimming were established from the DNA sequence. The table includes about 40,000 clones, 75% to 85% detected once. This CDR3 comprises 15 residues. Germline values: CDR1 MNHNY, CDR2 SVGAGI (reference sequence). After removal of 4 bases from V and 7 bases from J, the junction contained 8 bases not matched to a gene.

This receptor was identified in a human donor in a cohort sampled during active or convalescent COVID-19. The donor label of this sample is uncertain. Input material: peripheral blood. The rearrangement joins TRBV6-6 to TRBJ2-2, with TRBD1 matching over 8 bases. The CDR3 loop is CASSLDRAAIGELFF. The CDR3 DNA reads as TGTGCCAGCAGTTTGGACAGGGCGGCAATCGGGGAGCTGTTTTTT.